These T cell receptor beta chains were read from a single sample in a study of blood T cell repertoires in COVID-19. Generated by immunoSEQ multiplex PCR, the TCRdb table keeps only in-frame clones and is missing some. Found here are about 250,000 clones, approximately 90% of them singletons; the top ten hold less than 2%. Sequencing was done on a sample of PBMCs or T cells enriched from blood (not recorded which). All receptors derive from a man between 35 and 55 years old who had recovered from COVID-19. CDR3s include the opening cysteine and the closing phenylalanine or tryptophan. D genes are given only for firm matches. Expanded clones get a size class; other rows say once, few or many, or leave the size out.

17	TRBV6-2/TRBV6-3	.	TRBJ2-1	TRBD2	TGTGCCAGCAGTTACATGATAGCGGGGCTCTCCTACAATGAGCAGTTCTTC	CASSYMIAGLSYNEQFF
14	TRBV11-2	.	TRBJ2-4	.	TGTGCCAGCAGCTCTCGACTAGCCAAAAACATTCAGTACTTC	CASSSRLAKNIQYF
16	TRBV5-1	.	TRBJ2-7	TRBD2	TGCGCCAGCAGCTCCCGTAGCGGGGACGTTCGGGACGAGCAGTACTTC	CASSSRSGDVRDEQYF
13	TRBV28	.	TRBJ2-7	.	TGTGCCAGCAGGTCAGGGGTCCCCTACGAGCAGTACTTC	CASRSGVPYEQYF
14	TRBV27	.	TRBJ1-4	TRBD1	TGTGCCAGCAGCCCGACAGGGGGGTATGAAAAACTGTTTTTT	CASSPTGGYEKLFF
16	TRBV27	.	TRBJ2-7	TRBD2	TGTGCCAGCAGTTTTTATTCCGGGACTATACCCTACGAGCAGTACTTC	CASSFYSGTIPYEQYF
14	TRBV4-1	.	TRBJ1-5	TRBD1	TGCGCCAGCAGCCAATCAGGGGGCCCAAGGCCCCAGCATTTT	CASSQSGGPRPQHF
13	TRBV7-2	.	TRBJ1-1	.	TGTGCCAGCAGCTCAGGGCTGAACACTGAAGCTTTCTTT	CASSSGLNTEAFF
11	TRBV10-1	.	TRBJ1-2	.	TGCGCCAGCGATTCAGGGTCCGGCTACACCTTC	CASDSGSGYTF
15	TRBV14	once	TRBJ2-1	TRBD2	TGTGCCAGCAGCCACGCGGGGGAACCGTACAATGAGCAGTTCTTC	CASSHAGEPYNEQFF
15	TRBV5-4	few	TRBJ1-2	TRBD1	TGTGCCAGCAGCTTGTCGGGACAGGGAAACTATGGCTACACCTTC	CASSLSGQGNYGYTF
16	TRBV5-4	.	TRBJ2-3	TRBD2	TGTGCCAGCAGCTTGGACGGCGGGAGTAGCACAGATACGCAGTATTTT	CASSLDGGSSTDTQYF
13	TRBV10-3	.	TRBJ2-5	.	TGTGCCATCAGCGGCGGGCTTGGAGAGACCCAGTACTTC	CAISGGLGETQYF
14	TRBV6-8	.	TRBJ2-3	TRBD2	TGTGCCAGCAGGACTAGCGGGGGAGCAGATACGCAGTATTTT	CASRTSGGADTQYF
13	TRBV30	.	TRBJ1-5	.	TGTGCCTGGAGTGCCCTCACAAATCAGCCCCAGCATTTT	CAWSALTNQPQHF
16	TRBV4-3	.	TRBJ2-7	TRBD1	TGCGCCAGCAGCCAACGTACAGGGGGCCCCTCCTACGAGCAGTACTTC	CASSQRTGGPSYEQYF
14	TRBV27	.	TRBJ2-1	TRBD1	TGTGCCAGCCGTACCGGACAGGGGCTAGGTGAGCAGTTCTTC	CASRTGQGLGEQFF
14	TRBV5-1	.	TRBJ1-4	TRBD1	TGCGCCAGCAGCCCTTGGGGACAGGGGGGAAAACTGTTTTTT	CASSPWGQGGKLFF
17	TRBV7-2	.	TRBJ1-2	TRBD1	TGTGCCAGCAGCTTAGCGAGAGGCAGGGGGCTAGGTGATGGCTACACCTTC	CASSLARGRGLGDGYTF
13	TRBV5-1	.	TRBJ1-1	.	TGCGCCAGCAGCTTGGGGCGGGGAACTGAAGCTTTCTTT	CASSLGRGTEAFF
14	TRBV2	.	TRBJ1-2	TRBD1	TGTGCCAGCAGTGTATACAGGGGGCGGTATGGCTACACCTTC	CASSVYRGRYGYTF
11	TRBV20-1	.	TRBJ1-2	.	TGCAGTGCAACAGAGAACTATGGCTACACCTTC	CSATENYGYTF
16	TRBV21-1	.	TRBJ1-1	.	TGTGCCAGCAGCAAAGGGGAGACAGGGATGAACACTGAAGCTTTCTTT	CASSKGETGMNTEAFF
15	TRBV10-3	.	TRBJ2-2	TRBD1	TGTGCCATCAGATCCGGGACAGGTGACACCGGGGAGCTGTTTTTT	CAIRSGTGDTGELFF
15	TRBV9	.	TRBJ2-3	TRBD2	TGTGCCAGCAGCACCGCGGGGGGAGAAACAGATACGCAGTATTTT	CASSTAGGETDTQYF
14	TRBV7-3	.	TRBJ2-5	.	TGTGCCAGCAGCCCGACAGGATTCCAAGAGACCCAGTACTTC	CASSPTGFQETQYF
13	TRBV13	.	TRBJ2-7	.	TGTGCCAGCAGCTTAAGGTTTCGGGGAGGGCAGTACTTC	CASSLRFRGGQYF